The sequence of this TCR beta chain was determined in a study of OX40 agonist ivuxolimab in advanced cancers. For the study in its entirety: The costimulatory receptor OX40 (CD134) was targeted by ivuxolimab, a fully human IgG2 agonistic monoclonal antibody. Partial responses were achieved by three dose-escalation patients, of whom one had hepatocellular carcinoma and two had cutaneous melanoma. Prior anti-PD-1, anti-PD-L1 or anti-CTLA-4 therapy was permitted, and about 40% of dose-escalation patients had received checkpoint inhibitors. The dose-escalation cohort was 80% to 90% male with a mean age of approximately 60 years, ranging from roughly 20 to 80. Among the 50 to 55 dose-escalation patients, about 19 had hepatocellular carcinoma, about 15 melanoma, 9 renal cell carcinoma and 9 head and neck cancer. Intravenous ivuxolimab was administered to patients every 2 weeks at six dose levels: 0.01, 0.1, 0.3, 1.5, 3 and 10 mg/kg. The monotherapy dose-escalation portion (N = 52 patients) of the phase I ivuxolimab trial is reported in the paper. Peripheral TCRbeta sequencing was intended to test whether TCR sequence diversity was altered and clonal T-cell expansion was caused by ivuxolimab.

The trial excluded patients who had a history of autoimmune disease or were on systemic immunosuppression. In every dose cohort, peripheral blood was drawn for TCR sequencing at baseline, cycle 4 day 1, and cycle 7 day 1. The samples were drawn from a first-in-human, open-label, multicenter phase I dose-escalation trial of ivuxolimab. The trial enrolled adults with locally advanced or metastatic head and neck squamous cell, hepatocellular, melanoma or renal cell carcinoma. Before TCR sequencing, CD4+ T cells and CD8+ T cells were sorted from peripheral blood as separate populations. Genomic DNA was isolated from the sorted cells so that the TCRbeta CDR3 region could be sequenced. TCRbeta CDR3 regions were sequenced using the immunoSEQ Assay. TCRdb mirrors the immuneACCESS table, restricted to in-frame sequences. Some clones are absent from its copies; in checked studies, under half trace to an unresolved V gene, and the reason for the others is unknown. The sample has 10,000 or so clones on record, around 72% of them singletons. The ten top clones hold approximately 15% of the sample.

What the study reported, not specific to this receptor: Low levels of normalized T-cell clonal expansion were also seen in some patients who did not respond. Clonal expansion of both CD4+ and CD8+ blood T cells was observed from baseline to week 6 at doses 0.1 to 3.0 mg/kg. In partial responders in the 0.1-3.0 mg/kg groups, normalized peripheral clonal expansion was found to be among the lowest, especially among CD8+ T cells. After ivuxolimab, expanded clones were on average more numerous among CD8+ T cells than among CD4+ T cells. Which antigens the clonally expanded peripheral T cells were specific for was not determined.

From the germline V gene (reference sequence), CDR1 is MNHEY and CDR2 is SMNVEV. Taken from cysteine to phenylalanine, the CDR3 has 15 residues. The sequence is cut down to CDR3 DNA, 45 bases in frame from base 1. V and J are truncated by 3 bases and 0 bases respectively, leaving an intervening sequence of 8 bases. To note about this clone: The target of this receptor is not known. Within one base of it there is no much larger clone, and no base qualities were kept.

The starting material was CD4+ or CD8+ T cells sorted from blood, obtained in a trial of the OX40 agonist ivuxolimab. The receptor was isolated from an adult with an advanced solid tumor such as melanoma, head and neck, liver or kidney cancer. This sequence uses TRBV27 and TRBJ2-2; the D gene lacks a confident call. The CDR3 reads as follows: CASSFDPANTGELFF. The DNA reads TGTGCCAGCAGTTTCGACCCAGCGAACACCGGGGAGCTGTTTTTT.